The clone carrying this TCR beta chain was counted between two and nine times. What it recognizes is unknown. This CDR3 has 15 residues. Looked up from germline, CDR1 is MNHNS and CDR2 is SASEGT. With V trimmed by 3 bases and J by 7 bases, 6 bases remained unmatched. The treatment was: 10-day PBMC culture with coronavirus spike peptide pools or control peptides (ViraFEST assay). Once obtained from cultured CD4+ T cells, the DNA was sequenced using the Oncomine TCR Beta short-read assay. TCRdb re-derived calls from the PCR reads in MiXCR, one entry per CDR3 protein. Here the sample spans 15,000 to 20,000 distinct CDR3 sequences, over 45% being singletons. This entry belongs to a study of vaccination and CD4 T cells after COVID-19.

This receptor was obtained from a human donor who had recovered from COVID-19. Input material: CD4+ T cells from blood, cultured in vitro. This chain connects TRBV6-1 to TRBJ1-6, with 7 bases matching TRBD1. This CDR3 is CASSETGSGNSPLHF. As DNA, the CDR3 is TGTGCCAGCAGTGAGACAGGGTCGGGGAATTCACCCCTCCACTTT.